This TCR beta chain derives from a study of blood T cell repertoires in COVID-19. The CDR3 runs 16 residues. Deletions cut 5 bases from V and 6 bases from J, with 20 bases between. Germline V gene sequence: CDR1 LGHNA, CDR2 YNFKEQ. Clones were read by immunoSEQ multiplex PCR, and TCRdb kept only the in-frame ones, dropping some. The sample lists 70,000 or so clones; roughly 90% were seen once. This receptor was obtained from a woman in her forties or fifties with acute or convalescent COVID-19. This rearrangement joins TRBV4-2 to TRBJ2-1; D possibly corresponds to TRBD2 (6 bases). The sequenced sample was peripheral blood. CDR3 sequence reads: CASSWPPGLTSNEQFF. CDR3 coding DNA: TGTGCCAGCAGCTGGCCCCCGGGACTTACCTCCAATGAGCAGTTCTTC.